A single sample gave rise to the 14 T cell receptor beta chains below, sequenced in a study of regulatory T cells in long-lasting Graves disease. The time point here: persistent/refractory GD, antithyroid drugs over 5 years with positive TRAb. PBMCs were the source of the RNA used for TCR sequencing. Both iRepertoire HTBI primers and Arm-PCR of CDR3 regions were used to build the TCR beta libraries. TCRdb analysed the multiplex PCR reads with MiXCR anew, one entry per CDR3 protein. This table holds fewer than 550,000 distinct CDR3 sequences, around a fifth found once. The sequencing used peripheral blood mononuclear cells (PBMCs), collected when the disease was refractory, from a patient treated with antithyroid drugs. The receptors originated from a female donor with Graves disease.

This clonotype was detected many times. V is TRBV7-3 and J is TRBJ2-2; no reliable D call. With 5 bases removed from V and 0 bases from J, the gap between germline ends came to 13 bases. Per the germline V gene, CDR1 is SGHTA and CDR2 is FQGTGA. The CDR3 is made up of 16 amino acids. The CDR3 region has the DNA TGTGCCAGCAGCCCTCGAGGACCCACGAACACCGGGGAGCTGTTTTTT. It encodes CASSPRGPTNTGELFF.

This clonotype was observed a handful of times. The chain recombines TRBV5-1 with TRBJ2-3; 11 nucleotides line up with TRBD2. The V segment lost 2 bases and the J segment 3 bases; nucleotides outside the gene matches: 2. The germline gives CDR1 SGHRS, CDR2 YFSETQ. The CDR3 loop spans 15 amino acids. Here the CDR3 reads CASSLLAGVTDTQYF. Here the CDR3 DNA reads TGCGCCAGCAGCTTACTAGCGGGGGTGACAGATACGCAGTATTTT. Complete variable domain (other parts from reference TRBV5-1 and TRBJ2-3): KAGVTQTPRYLIKTRGQQVTLSCSPISGHRSVSWYQQTPGQGLQFLFEYFSETQRNKGNFPGRFSGRQFSNSRSEMNVSTLELGDSALYLCASSLLAGVTDTQYFGPGTRLTVL.

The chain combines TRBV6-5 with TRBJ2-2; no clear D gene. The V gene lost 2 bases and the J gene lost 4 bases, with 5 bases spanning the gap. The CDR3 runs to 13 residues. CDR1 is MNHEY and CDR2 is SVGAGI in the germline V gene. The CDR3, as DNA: TGTGCCAGCAGTTACCAGGCCACCGGGGAGCTGTTTTTT. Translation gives CASSYQATGELFF.

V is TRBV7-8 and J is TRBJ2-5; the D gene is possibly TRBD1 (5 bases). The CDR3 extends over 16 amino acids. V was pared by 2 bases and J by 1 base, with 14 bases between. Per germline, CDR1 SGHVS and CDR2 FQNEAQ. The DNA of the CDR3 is TGTGCCAGCAGCTTACGGGCGGACACCGGCCAAGAGACCCAGTACTTC. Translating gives CASSLRADTGQETQYF.

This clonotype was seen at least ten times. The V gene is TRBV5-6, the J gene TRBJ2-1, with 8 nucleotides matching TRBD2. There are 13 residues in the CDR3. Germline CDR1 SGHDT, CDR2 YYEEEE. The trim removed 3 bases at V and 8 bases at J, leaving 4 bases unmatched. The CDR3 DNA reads TGTGCCAGCAGCTGGACTAGCCCGTATGAGCAGTTCTTC. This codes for CASSWTSPYEQFF. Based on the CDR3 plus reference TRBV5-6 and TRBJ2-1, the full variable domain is DAGVTQSPTHLIKTRGQQVTLRCSPKSGHDTVSWYQQALGQGPQFIFQYYEEEERQRGNFPDRFSGHQFPNYSSELNVNALLLGDSALYLCASSWTSPYEQFFGPGTRLTVL.

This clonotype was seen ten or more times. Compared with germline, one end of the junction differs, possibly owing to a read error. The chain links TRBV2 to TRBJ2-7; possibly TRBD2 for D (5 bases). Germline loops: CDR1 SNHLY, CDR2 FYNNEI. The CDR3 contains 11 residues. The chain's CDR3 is CASIASYEQYF. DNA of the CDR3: TGTGCTAGCATAGCGTCCTACGAGCAGTACTTC.

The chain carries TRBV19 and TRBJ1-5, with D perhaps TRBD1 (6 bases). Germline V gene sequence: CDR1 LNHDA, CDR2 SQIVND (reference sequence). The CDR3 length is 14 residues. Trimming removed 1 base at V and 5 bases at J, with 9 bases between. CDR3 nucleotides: TGTGCCAGTAGTATAGTCTCAGGGGATCAGCCCCAGCATTTT. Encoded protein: CASSIVSGDQPQHF. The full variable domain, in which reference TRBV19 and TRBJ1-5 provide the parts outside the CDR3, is DGGITQSPKYLFRKEGQNVTLSCEQNLNHDAMYWYRQDPGQGLRLIYYSQIVNDFQKGDIAEGYSVSREKKESFPLTVTSAQKNPTAFYLCASSIVSGDQPQHFGDGTRLSIL.

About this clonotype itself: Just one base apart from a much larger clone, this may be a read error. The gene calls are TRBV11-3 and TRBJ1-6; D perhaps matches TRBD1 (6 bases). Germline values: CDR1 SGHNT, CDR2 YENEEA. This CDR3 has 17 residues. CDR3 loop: CASPSGHSRDINSPPHF. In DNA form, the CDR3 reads TGTGCCAGCCCCTCCGGCCACTCTCGGGACATAAATTCACCCCCCCACTTT.

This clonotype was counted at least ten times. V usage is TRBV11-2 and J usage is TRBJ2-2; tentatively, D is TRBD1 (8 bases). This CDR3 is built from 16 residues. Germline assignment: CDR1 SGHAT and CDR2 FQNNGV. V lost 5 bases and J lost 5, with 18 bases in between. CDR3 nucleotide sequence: TGTGCCAGCAGCCCGGGGGGACAGGAACTAACCGGGGAGCTGTTTTTT. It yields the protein CASSPGGQELTGELFF.

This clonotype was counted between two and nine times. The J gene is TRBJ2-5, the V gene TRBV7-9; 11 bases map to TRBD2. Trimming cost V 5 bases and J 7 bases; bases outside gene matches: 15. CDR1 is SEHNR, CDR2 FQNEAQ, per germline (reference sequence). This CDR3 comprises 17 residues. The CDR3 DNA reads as TGTGCCAGCAGCCCATTGGGGGGACTAGCGGCCGGTGGGACCCAGTACTTC. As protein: CASSPLGGLAAGGTQYF.

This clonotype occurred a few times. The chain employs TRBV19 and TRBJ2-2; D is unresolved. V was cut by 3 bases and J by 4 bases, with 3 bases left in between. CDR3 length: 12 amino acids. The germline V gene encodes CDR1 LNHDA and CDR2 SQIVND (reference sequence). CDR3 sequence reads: CASSIGTGELFF. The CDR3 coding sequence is TGTGCCAGTAGTATCGGCACCGGGGAGCTGTTTTTT.

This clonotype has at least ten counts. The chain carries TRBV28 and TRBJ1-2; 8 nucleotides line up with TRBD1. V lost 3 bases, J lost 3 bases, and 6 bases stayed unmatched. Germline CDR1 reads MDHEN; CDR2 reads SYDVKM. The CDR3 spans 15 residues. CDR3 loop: CASSLNDRGDYGYTF. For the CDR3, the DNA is TGTGCCAGCAGTTTGAACGACAGGGGAGACTATGGCTACACCTTC.

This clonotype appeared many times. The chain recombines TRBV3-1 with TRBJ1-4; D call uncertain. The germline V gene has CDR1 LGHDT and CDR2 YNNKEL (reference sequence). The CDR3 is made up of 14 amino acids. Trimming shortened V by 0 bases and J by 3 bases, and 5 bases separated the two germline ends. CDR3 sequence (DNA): TGTGCCAGCAGCCAAGAACAGCCTAATGAAAAACTGTTTTTT. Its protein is CASSQEQPNEKLFF.

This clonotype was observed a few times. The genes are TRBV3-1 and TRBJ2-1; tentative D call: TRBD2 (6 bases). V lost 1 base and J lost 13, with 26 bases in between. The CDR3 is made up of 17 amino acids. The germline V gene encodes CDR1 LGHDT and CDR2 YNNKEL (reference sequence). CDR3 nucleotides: TGTGCCAGCAGCCAAGGGAGTCTAAGGCGGGGTGGTAGCAGCCAGTTCTTC. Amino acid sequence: CASSQGSLRRGGSSQFF.